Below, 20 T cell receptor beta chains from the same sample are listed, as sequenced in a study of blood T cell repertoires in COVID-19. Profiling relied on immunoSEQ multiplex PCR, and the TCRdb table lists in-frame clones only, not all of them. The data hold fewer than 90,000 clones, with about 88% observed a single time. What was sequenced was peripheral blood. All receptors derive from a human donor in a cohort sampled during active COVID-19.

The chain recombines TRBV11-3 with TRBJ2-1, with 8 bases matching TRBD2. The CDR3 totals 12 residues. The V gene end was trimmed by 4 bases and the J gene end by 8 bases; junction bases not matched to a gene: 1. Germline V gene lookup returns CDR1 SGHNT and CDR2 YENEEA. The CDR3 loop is CASSSRGDEQFF. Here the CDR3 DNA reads TGTGCCAGCAGCTCGCGGGGGGATGAGCAGTTCTTC. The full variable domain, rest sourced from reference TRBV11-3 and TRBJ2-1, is EAGVVQSPRYKIIEKKQPVAFWCNPISGHNTLYWYLQNLGQGPELLIRYENEEAVDDSQLPKDRFSAERLKGVDSTLKIQPAELGDSAVYLCASSSRGDEQFFGPGTRLTVL.

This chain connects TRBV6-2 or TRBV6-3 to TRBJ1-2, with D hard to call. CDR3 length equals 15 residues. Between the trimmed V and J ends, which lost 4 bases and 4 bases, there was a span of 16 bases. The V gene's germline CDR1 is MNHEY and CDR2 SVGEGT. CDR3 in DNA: TGTGCCAGCAGTTCGAATCCAGGAAACCTCTATGGCTACACCTTC. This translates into CASSSNPGNLYGYTF.

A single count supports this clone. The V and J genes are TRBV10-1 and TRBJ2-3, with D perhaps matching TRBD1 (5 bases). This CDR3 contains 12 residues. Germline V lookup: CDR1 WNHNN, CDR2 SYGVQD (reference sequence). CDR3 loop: CSKGCGTDTQYF. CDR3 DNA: TGCTCCAAGGGGTGCGGCACAGATACGCAGTATTTT.

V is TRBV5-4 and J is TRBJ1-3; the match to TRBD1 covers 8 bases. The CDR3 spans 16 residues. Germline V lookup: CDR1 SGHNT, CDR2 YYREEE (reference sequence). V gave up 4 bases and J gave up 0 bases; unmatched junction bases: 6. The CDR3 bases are TGTGCCAGCAGCCGGGGACAGGCCTCCTCTGGAAACACCATATATTTT. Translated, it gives CASSRGQASSGNTIYF.

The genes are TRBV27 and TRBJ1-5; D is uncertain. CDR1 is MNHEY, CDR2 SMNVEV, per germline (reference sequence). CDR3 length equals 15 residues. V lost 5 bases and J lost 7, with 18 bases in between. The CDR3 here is CASSQYHGVQQPQHF. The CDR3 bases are TGTGCCAGCAGTCAATATCACGGGGTCCAACAGCCCCAGCATTTT.

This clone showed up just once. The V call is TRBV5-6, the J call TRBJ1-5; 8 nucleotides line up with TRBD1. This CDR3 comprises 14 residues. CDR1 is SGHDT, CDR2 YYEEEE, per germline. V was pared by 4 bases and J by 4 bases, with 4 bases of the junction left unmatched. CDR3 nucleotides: TGTGCCAGCAGCCGGACAGGGTTTAATCAGCCCCAGCATTTT. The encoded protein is CASSRTGFNQPQHF.

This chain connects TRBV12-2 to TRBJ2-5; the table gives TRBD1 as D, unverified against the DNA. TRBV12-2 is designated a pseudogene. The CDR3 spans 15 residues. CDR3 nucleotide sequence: TGTGCAAGTCGCTTAGCGTTCAGTGTGCAAGAGACCCAGTACTTC. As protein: CASRLAFSVQETQYF.

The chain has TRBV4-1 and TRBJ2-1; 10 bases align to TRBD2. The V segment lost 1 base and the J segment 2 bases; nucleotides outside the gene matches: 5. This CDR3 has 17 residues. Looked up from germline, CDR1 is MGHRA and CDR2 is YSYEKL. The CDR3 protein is CASSQGSSGGAYNEQFF. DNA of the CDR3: TGCGCCAGCAGCCAAGGGTCTAGCGGGGGTGCCTACAATGAGCAGTTCTTC.

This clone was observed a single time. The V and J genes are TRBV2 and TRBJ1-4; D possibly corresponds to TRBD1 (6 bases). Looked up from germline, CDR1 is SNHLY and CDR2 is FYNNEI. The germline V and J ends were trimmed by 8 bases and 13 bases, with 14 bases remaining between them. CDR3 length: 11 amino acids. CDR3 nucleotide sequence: TGTGCCAGCGGACAGCAAATAGGACTGTTTTTT. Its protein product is CASGQQIGLFF.

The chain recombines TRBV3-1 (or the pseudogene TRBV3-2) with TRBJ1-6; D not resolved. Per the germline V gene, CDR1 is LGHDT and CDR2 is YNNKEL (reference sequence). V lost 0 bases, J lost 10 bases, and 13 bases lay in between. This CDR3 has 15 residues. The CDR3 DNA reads TGTGCCAGCAGCCAAGAAGAGGGCTTGTACTCACCCCTCCACTTT. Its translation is CASSQEEGLYSPLHF.

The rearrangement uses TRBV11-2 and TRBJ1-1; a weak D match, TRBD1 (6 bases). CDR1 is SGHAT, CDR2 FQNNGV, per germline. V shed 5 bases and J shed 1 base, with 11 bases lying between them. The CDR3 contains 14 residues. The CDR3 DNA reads TGTGCCAGCAGCCGAACACAGGGGAACACTGAAGCTTTCTTT. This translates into CASSRTQGNTEAFF. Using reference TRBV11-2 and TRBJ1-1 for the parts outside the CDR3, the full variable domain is EAGVAQSPRYKIIEKRQSVAFWCNPISGHATLYWYQQILGQGPKLLIQFQNNGVVDDSQLPKDRFSAERLKGVDSTLKIQPAKLEDSAVYLCASSRTQGNTEAFFGQGTRLTVV.

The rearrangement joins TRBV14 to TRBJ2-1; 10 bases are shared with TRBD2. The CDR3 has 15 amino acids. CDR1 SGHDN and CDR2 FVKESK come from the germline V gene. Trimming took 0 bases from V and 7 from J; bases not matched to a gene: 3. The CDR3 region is CASSQEGTSENEQFF. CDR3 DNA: TGTGCCAGCAGCCAAGAGGGGACTAGCGAAAATGAGCAGTTCTTC.

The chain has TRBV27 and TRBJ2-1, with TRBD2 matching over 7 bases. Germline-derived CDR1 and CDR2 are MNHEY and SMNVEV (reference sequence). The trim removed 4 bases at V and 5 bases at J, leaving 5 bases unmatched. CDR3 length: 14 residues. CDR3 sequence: CASSSIAGDNEQFF. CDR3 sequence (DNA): TGTGCCAGCAGTTCTATAGCGGGTGACAATGAGCAGTTCTTC.

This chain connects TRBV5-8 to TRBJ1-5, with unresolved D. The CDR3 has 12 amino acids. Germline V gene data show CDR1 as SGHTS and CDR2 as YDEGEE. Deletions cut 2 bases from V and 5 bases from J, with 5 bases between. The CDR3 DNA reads TGTGCCAGCAGCTTCCCGTATCAGCCCCAGCATTTT. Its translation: CASSFPYQPQHF.

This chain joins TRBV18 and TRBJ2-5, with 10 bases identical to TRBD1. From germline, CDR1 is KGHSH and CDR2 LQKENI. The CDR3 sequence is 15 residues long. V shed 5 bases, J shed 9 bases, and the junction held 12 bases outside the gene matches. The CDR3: CASSSGQGLPGAQYF. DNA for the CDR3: TGTGCCAGCTCATCGGGACAGGGGCTACCCGGAGCCCAGTACTTC.

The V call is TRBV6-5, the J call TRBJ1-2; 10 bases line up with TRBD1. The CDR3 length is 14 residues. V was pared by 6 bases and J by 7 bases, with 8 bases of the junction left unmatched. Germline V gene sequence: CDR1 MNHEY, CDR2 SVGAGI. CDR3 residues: CASRPDRGQGGYTF. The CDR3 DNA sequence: TGTGCCAGCAGACCCGACAGGGGGCAGGGTGGCTACACCTTC.

The CDR3 loop is CASRLDRGQLGYTF. The CDR3 bases are TGCGCCAGCAGACTGGACAGGGGGCAGCTTGGCTACACCTTC. V and J are TRBV5-1 and TRBJ1-2, with TRBD1 identical over 11 bases. Per the germline V gene, CDR1 is SGHRS and CDR2 is YFSETQ. V lost 5 bases, J lost 7 bases, and 7 bases stayed unmatched. The CDR3 totals 14 residues.

DNA of the CDR3: TGTGCCAGTAGTATAAGCGGGAGGGAATATGAGCAGTTCTTC. This sequence encodes CASSISGREYEQFF. The chain links TRBV19 to TRBJ2-1; 10 nucleotides agree with TRBD2. Germline V gene sequence: CDR1 LNHDA, CDR2 SQIVND (reference sequence). J was trimmed by 8 bases and V by 2 bases; bases with no gene match: 3. The CDR3 has 14 residues.

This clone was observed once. In DNA form, the CDR3 reads TGTGCCAGCAGTTTACGTGAGGGACAAAAGTACTTC. The encoded protein is CASSLREGQKYF. The chain is built from TRBV28 and TRBJ2-7; maybe TRBD1 (6 bases). V was cut by 2 bases and J by 11 bases, with 13 bases left in between. Germline values: CDR1 MDHEN, CDR2 SYDVKM. The CDR3 consists of 12 residues.

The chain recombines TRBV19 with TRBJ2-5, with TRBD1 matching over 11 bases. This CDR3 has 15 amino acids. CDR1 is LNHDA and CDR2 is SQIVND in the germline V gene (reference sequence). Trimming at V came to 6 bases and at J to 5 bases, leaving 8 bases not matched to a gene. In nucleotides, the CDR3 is TGTGCCAGTAGGGCCGGGACAGGGGGGGATGAGACCCAGTACTTC. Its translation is CASRAGTGGDETQYF. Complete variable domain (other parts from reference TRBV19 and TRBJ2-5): DGGITQSPKYLFRKEGQNVTLSCEQNLNHDAMYWYRQDPGQGLRLIYYSQIVNDFQKGDIAEGYSVSREKKESFPLTVTSAQKNPTAFYLCASRAGTGGDETQYFGPGTRLLVL.